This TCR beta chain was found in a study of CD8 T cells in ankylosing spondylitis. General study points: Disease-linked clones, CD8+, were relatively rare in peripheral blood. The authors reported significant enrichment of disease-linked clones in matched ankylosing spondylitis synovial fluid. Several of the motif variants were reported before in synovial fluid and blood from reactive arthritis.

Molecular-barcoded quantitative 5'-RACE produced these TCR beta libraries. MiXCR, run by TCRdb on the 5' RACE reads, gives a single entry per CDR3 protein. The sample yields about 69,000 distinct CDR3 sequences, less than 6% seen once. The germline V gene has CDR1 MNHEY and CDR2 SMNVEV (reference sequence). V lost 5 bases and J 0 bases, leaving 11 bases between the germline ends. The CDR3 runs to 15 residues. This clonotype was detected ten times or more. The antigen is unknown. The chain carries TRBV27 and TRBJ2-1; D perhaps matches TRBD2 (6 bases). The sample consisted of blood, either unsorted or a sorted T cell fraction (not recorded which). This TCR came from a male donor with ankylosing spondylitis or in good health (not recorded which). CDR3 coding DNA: TGTGCCAGCAGTGGGACTGCGAGCTCCTACAATGAGCAGTTCTTC. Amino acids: CASSGTASSYNEQFF.